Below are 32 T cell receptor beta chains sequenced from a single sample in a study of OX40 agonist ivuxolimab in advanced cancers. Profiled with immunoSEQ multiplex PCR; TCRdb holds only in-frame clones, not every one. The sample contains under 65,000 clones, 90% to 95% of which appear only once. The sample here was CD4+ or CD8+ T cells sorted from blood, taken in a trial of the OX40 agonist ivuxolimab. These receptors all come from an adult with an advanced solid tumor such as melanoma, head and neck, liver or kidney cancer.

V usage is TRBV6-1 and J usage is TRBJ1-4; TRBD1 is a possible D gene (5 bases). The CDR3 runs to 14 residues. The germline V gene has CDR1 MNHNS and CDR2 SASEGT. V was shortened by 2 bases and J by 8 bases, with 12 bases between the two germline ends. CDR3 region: CASSETIGGEKLFF. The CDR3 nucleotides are TGTGCCAGCAGTGAAACGATTGGGGGGGAAAAACTGTTTTTT.

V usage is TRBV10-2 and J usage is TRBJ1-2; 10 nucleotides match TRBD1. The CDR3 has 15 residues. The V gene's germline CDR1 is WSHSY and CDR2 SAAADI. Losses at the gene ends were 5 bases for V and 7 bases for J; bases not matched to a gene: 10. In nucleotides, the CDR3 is TGCGCCAGCAGTAGTAGGGACAGGGGATACTCTGGCTACACCTTC. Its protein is CASSSRDRGYSGYTF.

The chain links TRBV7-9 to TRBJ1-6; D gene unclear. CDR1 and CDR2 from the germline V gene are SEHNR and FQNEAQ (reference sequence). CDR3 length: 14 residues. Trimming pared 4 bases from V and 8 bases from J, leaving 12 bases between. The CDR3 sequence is CASSSSRQDSPLHF. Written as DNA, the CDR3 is TGTGCCAGCAGCTCCTCCCGACAAGATTCACCCCTCCACTTT.

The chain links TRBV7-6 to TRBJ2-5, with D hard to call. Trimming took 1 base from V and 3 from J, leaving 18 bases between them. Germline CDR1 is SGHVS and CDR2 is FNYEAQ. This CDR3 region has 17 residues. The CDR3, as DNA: TGTGCCAGCAGCTTAGGTTTGGCACTCGGACCAGAAGAGACCCAGTACTTC. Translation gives CASSLGLALGPEETQYF. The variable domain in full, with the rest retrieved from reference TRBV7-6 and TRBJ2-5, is GAGVSQSPRYKVTKRGQDVALRCDPISGHVSLYWYRQALGQGPEFLTYFNYEAQQDKSGLPNDRFSAERPEGSISTLTIQRTEQRDSAMYRCASSLGLALGPEETQYFGPGTRLLVL.

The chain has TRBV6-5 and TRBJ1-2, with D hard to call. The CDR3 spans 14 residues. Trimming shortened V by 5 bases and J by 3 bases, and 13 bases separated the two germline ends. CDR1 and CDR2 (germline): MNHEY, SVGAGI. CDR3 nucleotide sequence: TGTGCCAGCAGTCAGCGGGGAGGCGACTATGGCTACACCTTC. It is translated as CASSQRGGDYGYTF.

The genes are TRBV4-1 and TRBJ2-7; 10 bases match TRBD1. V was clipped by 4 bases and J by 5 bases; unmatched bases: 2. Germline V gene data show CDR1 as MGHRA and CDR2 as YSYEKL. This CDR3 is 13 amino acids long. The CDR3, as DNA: TGCGCCAGCAGCCTAGGACAGGGGGACGAGCAGTACTTC. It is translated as CASSLGQGDEQYF.

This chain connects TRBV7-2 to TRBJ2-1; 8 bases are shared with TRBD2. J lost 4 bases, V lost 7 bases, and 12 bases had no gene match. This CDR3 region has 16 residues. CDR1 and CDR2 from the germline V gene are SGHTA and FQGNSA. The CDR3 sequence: CASTGGLEATYNEQFF. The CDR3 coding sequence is TGTGCCAGCACCGGGGGACTAGAGGCGACGTACAATGAGCAGTTCTTC.

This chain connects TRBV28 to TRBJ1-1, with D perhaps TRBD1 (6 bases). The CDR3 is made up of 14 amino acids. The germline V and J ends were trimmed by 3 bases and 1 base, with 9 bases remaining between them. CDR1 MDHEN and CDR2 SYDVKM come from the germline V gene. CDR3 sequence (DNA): TGTGCCAGCAGTTTCATAGGGGGGAACACTGAAGCTTTCTTT. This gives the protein CASSFIGGNTEAFF.

CDR3 loop: CASSLPGGGDTQYF. Written as DNA, the CDR3 is TGTGCCAGCAGCTTACCGGGGGGCGGAGATACGCAGTATTTT. This sequence joins TRBV7-8 and TRBJ2-3, with D perhaps matching TRBD2 (7 bases). The CDR3 extends over 14 amino acids. Germline V gene sequence: CDR1 SGHVS, CDR2 FQNEAQ. V was shortened by 2 bases and J by 5 bases, with 11 bases between the two germline ends.

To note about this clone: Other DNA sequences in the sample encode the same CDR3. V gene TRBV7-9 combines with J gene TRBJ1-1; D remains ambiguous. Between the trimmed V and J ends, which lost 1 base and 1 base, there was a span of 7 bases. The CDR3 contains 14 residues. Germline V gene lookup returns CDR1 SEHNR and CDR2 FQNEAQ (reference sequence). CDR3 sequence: CASSLVRPNTEAFF. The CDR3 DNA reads TGTGCCAGCAGCTTAGTGAGGCCGAACACTGAAGCTTTCTTT.

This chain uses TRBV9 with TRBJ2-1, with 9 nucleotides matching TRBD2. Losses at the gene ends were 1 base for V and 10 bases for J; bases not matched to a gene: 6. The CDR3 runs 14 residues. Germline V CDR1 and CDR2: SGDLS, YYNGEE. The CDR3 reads CASSVSGGPEEQFF. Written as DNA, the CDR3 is TGTGCCAGCAGCGTAAGCGGGGGGCCGGAGGAGCAGTTCTTC.

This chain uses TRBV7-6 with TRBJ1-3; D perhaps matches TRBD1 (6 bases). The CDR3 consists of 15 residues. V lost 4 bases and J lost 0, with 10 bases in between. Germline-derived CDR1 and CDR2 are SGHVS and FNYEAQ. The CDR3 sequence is CASSSDRNSGNTIYF. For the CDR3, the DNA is TGTGCCAGCAGCTCCGACAGGAACTCTGGAAACACCATATATTTT.

The CDR3 DNA sequence: TGTGCCAGCTCACCAGACTGGGGCAGCCCCTACGAGCAGTACTTC. Translated: CASSPDWGSPYEQYF. This chain connects TRBV18 to TRBJ2-7, with a weak D call TRBD1 (5 bases). CDR1 is KGHSH and CDR2 is LQKENI in the germline V gene. V lost 2 bases to trimming and J lost 2 bases, with 13 bases between them. This CDR3 comprises 15 residues. Together with reference TRBV18 and TRBJ2-7, the CDR3 gives the full variable domain: NAGVMQNPRHLVRRRGQEARLRCSPMKGHSHVYWYRQLPEEGLKFMVYLQKENIIDESGMPKERFSAEFPKEGPSILRIQQVVRGDSAAYFCASSPDWGSPYEQYFGPGTRLTVT.

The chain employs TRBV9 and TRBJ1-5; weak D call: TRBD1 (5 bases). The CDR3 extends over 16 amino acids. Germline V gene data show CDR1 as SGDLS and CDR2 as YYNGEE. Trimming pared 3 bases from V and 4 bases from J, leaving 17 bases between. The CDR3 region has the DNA TGTGCCAGCAGCGACGGGACCTCCGGGAGGAATCAGCCCCAGCATTTT. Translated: CASSDGTSGRNQPQHF.

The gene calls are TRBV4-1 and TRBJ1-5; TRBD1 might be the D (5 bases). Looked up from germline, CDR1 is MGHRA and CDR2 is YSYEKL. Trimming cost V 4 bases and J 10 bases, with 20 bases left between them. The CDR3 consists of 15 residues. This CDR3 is CASSPANRGLNPQHF. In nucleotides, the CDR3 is TGCGCCAGCAGCCCCGCCAACCGGGGCCTGAACCCCCAGCATTTT.

This CDR3 reads CATTPGQGYEQYF. The DNA of the CDR3 is TGTGCCACGACGCCGGGACAGGGTTACGAGCAGTACTTC. The V and J genes are TRBV19 and TRBJ2-7; 9 bases map to TRBD1. The CDR3 covers 13 residues. CDR1 and CDR2 (germline): LNHDA, SQIVND (reference sequence). Germline trimming cut 10 bases from V and 4 bases from J; bases unmatched to any gene: 8. The whole variable domain, remainder taken from reference TRBV19 and TRBJ2-7, is DGGITQSPKYLFRKEGQNVTLSCEQNLNHDAMYWYRQDPGQGLRLIYYSQIVNDFQKGDIAEGYSVSREKKESFPLTVTSAQKNPTAFYLCATTPGQGYEQYFGPGTRLTVT.

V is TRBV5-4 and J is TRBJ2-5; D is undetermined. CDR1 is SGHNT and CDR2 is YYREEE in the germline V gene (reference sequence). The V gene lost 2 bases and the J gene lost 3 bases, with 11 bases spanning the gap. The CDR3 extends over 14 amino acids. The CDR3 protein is CASSFFSEKETQYF. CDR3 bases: TGTGCCAGCAGCTTCTTTTCAGAAAAAGAGACCCAGTACTTC.

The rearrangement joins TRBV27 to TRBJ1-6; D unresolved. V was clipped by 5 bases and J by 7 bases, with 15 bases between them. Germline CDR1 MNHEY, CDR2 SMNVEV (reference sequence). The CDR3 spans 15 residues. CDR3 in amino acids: CASSEVTTVNSPLHF. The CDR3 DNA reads TGTGCCAGCAGTGAAGTCACGACGGTAAATTCACCCCTCCACTTT.

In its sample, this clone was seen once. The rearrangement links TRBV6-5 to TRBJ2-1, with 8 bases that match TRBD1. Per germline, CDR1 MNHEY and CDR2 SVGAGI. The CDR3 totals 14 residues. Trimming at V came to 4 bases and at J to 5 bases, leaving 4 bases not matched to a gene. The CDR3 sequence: CASSSGTGNNEQFF. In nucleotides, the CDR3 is TGTGCCAGCAGTTCGGGGACAGGAAACAATGAGCAGTTCTTC.

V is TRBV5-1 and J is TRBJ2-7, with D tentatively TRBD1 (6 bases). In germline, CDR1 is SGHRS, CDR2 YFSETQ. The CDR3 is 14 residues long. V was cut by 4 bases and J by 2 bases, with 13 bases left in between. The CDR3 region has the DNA TGCGCCAGCAGCCCGGGACATGGCCCCTACGAGCAGTACTTC. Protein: CASSPGHGPYEQYF.

This CDR3 reads CATSRVLGGGNSPLHF. CDR3 coding DNA: TGTGCCACCAGCAGAGTCTTAGGGGGAGGCAATTCACCCCTCCACTTT. V gene TRBV15 combines with J gene TRBJ1-6; a weak D match, TRBD1 (6 bases). V dropped 1 base and J dropped 7 bases, with 14 bases sitting between them. Germline-derived CDR1 and CDR2 are LNHNV and YYDKDF (reference sequence). The CDR3 extends over 16 amino acids.

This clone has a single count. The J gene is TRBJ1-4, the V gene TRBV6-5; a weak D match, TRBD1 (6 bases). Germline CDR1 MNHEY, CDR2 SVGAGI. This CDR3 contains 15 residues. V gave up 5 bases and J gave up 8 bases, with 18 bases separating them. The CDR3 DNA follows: TGTGCCAGCAGTCTAACGGGGGCCCGGGAAGAAAAACTGTTTTTT. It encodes CASSLTGAREEKLFF.

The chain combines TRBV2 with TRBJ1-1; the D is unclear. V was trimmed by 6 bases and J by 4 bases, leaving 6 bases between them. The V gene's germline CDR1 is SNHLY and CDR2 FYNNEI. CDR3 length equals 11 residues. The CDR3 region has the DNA TGTGCCAGCAGAACGAGCACTGAAGCTTTCTTT. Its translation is CASRTSTEAFF.

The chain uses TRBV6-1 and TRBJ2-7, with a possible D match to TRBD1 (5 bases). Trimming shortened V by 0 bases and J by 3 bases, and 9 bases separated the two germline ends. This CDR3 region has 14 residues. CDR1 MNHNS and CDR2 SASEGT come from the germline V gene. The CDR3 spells CASSEATDNYEQYF. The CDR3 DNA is TGTGCCAGCAGTGAAGCGACAGACAACTACGAGCAGTACTTC.

CDR3 region: CASSFDIEETQYF. CDR3 bases: TGTGCCAGCAGCTTCGACATTGAAGAGACCCAGTACTTC. The chain has TRBV7-7 and TRBJ2-5; D ambiguous. Looked up from germline, CDR1 is SSHAT and CDR2 is FNYEAQ (reference sequence). The CDR3 length is 13 residues. Trimming took 3 bases from V and 3 from J, leaving 8 bases between them.

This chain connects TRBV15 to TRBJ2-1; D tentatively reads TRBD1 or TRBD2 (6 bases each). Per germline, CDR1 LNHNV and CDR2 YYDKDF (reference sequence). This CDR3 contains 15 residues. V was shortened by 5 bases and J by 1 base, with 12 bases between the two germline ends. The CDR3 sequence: CATSGGGSSYNEQFF. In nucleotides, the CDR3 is TGTGCCACCAGCGGAGGGGGGTCATCCTACAATGAGCAGTTCTTC.

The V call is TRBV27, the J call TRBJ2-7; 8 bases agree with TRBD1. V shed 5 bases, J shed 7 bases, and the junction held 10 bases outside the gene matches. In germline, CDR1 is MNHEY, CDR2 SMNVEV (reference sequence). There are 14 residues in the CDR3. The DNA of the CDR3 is TGTGCCAGCAGTCCCGGACAGGGTGGTTTAGAGCAGTACTTC. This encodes CASSPGQGGLEQYF.

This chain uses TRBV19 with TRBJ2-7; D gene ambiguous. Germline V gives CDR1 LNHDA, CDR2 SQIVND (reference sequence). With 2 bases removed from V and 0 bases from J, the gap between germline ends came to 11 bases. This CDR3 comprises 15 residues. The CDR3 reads CASSIYTGSSYEQYF. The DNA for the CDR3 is TGTGCCAGTAGTATATATACTGGTAGCTCCTACGAGCAGTACTTC.

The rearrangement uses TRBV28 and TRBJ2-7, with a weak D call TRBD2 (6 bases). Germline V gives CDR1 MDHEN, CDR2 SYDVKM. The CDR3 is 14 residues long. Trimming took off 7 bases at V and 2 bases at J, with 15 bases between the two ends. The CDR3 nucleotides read TGTGCCAGCACCCGGGGGTCCGGTCCCTACGAGCAGTACTTC. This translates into CASTRGSGPYEQYF.

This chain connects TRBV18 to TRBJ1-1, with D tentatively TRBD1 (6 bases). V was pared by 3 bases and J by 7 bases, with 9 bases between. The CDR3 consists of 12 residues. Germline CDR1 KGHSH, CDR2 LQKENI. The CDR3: CASSPTDSEAFF. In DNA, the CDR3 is TGTGCCAGCTCACCTACGGACAGTGAAGCTTTCTTT.

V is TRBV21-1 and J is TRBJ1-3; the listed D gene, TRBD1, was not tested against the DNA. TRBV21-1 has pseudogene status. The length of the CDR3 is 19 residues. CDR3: CASSKYPPGLSPSGNTIYF. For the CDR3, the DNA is TGTGCCAGCAGCAAATACCCCCCAGGGCTATCCCCGTCTGGAAACACCATATATTTT.

CDR3 region: CASRGGDTQYF. The CDR3 DNA reads TGTGCCAGCCGAGGGGGAGATACGCAGTATTTT. V usage is TRBV6-1 and J usage is TRBJ2-3; the D gene is possibly TRBD1 (6 bases). Germline values: CDR1 MNHNS, CDR2 SASEGT. The CDR3 has 11 residues. Trimming took 8 bases from V and 5 from J, leaving 8 bases between them.